These T cell receptor beta chains were read from a single sample in a study of cytomegalovirus exposure and HLA in healthy donors. Clones were read by immunoSEQ multiplex PCR, and TCRdb kept only the in-frame ones, dropping some. The data show 95,000 to 150,000 clones, with approximately 8.6% seen just once and 6% held by the top ten. Sequenced sample: PBMCs. The receptors stem from a woman between 35 and 50 years old in good health and CMV-seropositive. Both conserved end residues are part of each CDR3. A D gene is named only where the DNA matches it firmly. Size tells how often a clone was seen (once, few, many) or the class of an expanded clone, and some rows leave it out.

d_call j_call clone_size v_call cdr3_nt cdr3_aa
TRBD1 TRBJ2-5 few TRBV19 TGTGCCAGTAGTATAGGATCCGACAGGGGAGAGACCCAGTACTTC CASSIGSDRGETQYF
TRBD1 TRBJ1-4 NA TRBV18 TGTGCCAGCTCACCGGGACAGGGCTATAATGAAAAACTGTTTTTT CASSPGQGYNEKLFF
NA TRBJ1-5 few TRBV7-9 TGTGCCAGCACCCGGGAGGAGTCTGGTCAGCCCCAGCATTTT CASTREESGQPQHF
TRBD1 TRBJ1-1 NA TRBV11-1 TGTGCCAGCAGACCTAAGGGGGCGAAGGGCACTGAAGCTTTCTTT CASRPKGAKGTEAFF
NA TRBJ1-3 few TRBV5-5 TGTGCCAGCAGGGTTGGGTTGGGACTTGGAAACACCATATATTTT CASRVGLGLGNTIYF
NA TRBJ2-3 few TRBV7-9 TGTGCCAGCAGCTTATCGACAGATACGCAGTATTTT CASSLSTDTQYF
NA TRBJ2-7 few TRBV11-3 TGTGCCAGCAGCTTAGATCCCCTTCCCAGGGAAGCCTACGAGCAGTACTTC CASSLDPLPREAYEQYF
TRBD2 TRBJ2-5 few TRBV19 TGTGCCAGTAGTCCCGGGACTAGCGGGGAAGAGACCCAGTACTTC CASSPGTSGEETQYF
NA TRBJ1-1 few TRBV10-2 TGCGCCAGCAGTGAGGGTTTGGGGAGCACTGAAGCTTTCTTT CASSEGLGSTEAFF
NA TRBJ1-6 few TRBV27 TGTGCCAGCAGACTGAGCTTAGGGGCTTCACCCCTCCACTTT CASRLSLGASPLHF
NA TRBJ1-5 few TRBV2 TGTGCCAGCAGTGAAGGGAGACAGCAGCCCCAGCATTTT CASSEGRQQPQHF
NA TRBJ1-1 few TRBV2 TGTGCCTCTAAAGGACGGGGAACAATGAACACTGAAGCTTTCTTT CASKGRGTMNTEAFF
NA TRBJ2-1 NA TRBV11-3 TGTGCCAGCAGCTTAGTTGGGGGGACCTACAATGAGCAGTTCTTC CASSLVGGTYNEQFF
NA TRBJ1-2 few TRBV18 TGTGCCAGCTCAAGGACAGATTCTAACTATGGCTACACCTTC CASSRTDSNYGYTF
TRBD1 TRBJ1-2 few TRBV7-2 TGTGCCAGCAGCTTTCGGTTGGGCACAGGGGACACGTTGAGTGGCTACACCTTC CASSFRLGTGDTLSGYTF
NA TRBJ1-4 NA TRBV9 TGTGCCAGCAGCGTAGGGGTGGGGGCAGCTGAAAAACTGTTTTTT CASSVGVGAAEKLFF
NA TRBJ2-5 NA TRBV18 TGTGCCAGCTCACCGAATCAGCAGGGGGGCATGGAGACCCAGTACTTC CASSPNQQGGMETQYF
NA TRBJ1-2 NA TRBV2 TGTGCCAGCATGGGAGGGGGAGCTAACTATGGCTACACCTTC CASMGGGANYGYTF
NA TRBJ1-6 NA TRBV19 TGTGCCAGTAAGGCCAGGGTAACGGGTTCCCTGAATTCACCCCTCCACTTT CASKARVTGSLNSPLHF
TRBD1 TRBJ1-4 few TRBV10-3 TGTGCCATCAGTGCCAGACAGGGGACTAATGAAAAACTGTTTTTT CAISARQGTNEKLFF
NA TRBJ1-3 many TRBV30 TGTGCCTGGGGGATGGGGCCTGGAAACACCATATATTTT CAWGMGPGNTIYF
NA TRBJ1-1 few TRBV28 TGTGCCAGCAGTTTGTACAGCTCAAGCACTGAAGCTTTCTTT CASSLYSSSTEAFF
NA TRBJ2-2 NA TRBV30 TGTGCCTGGAGTCCTCTCAGGGGGGCCGGGGAGCTGTTTTTT CAWSPLRGAGELFF
NA TRBJ1-1 NA TRBV28 TGTGCCAGCACTATCCCACAGGGGAACACTGAAGCTTTCTTT CASTIPQGNTEAFF
NA TRBJ2-7 NA TRBV6-5 TGTGCCAGCAGTTTGAGGGATTCCTACGAGCAGTACTTC CASSLRDSYEQYF
NA TRBJ2-6 NA TRBV29-1 TGCAGCGTTGGTGAGGGAAACTGGTTGTCCGGGGCCAACGTCCTGACTTTC CSVGEGNWLSGANVLTF
NA TRBJ1-5 NA TRBV7-2 TGTGCCAGCAGCTTGGGCTGGCAGGGTAGCAATCAGCCCCAGAATTTT CASSLGWQGSNQPQNF
TRBD1 TRBJ1-4 few TRBV6-6 TGTGCCACCAGTTCAACAGGGGGGAATGAAAAACTGTTTTTT CATSSTGGNEKLFF
NA TRBJ2-3 NA TRBV27 TGTGCCAGCAGTTTCGTGGGAGCCGATACGCAGTATTTT CASSFVGADTQYF
NA TRBJ1-1 many TRBV19 TGTGCCAGCTCCGACACCCGGAACACTGAAGCTTTCTTT CASSDTRNTEAFF
TRBD1 TRBJ1-6 NA TRBV5-6 TGTGCCAGCAGCTTGGATTCGGGACAGGGGAATTCACCCCTCCACTTT CASSLDSGQGNSPLHF
NA TRBJ1-3 NA TRBV18 TGTGCCAGCTCACCGAACAGGGATGGAAACACCATATATTTT CASSPNRDGNTIYF
NA TRBJ1-5 few TRBV19 TGTGCCAGTAGTCCTCAGGCATTCAATCAGCCCCAGCATTTT CASSPQAFNQPQHF
TRBD1 TRBJ2-2 NA TRBV10-1 TGCGCCAGCAGTGTCGGGGACAGAGACACCGGGGAGCTGTTTTTT CASSVGDRDTGELFF
NA TRBJ1-4 few TRBV7-9 TGTGCCAGCAGGCAGGGGCTAAACGAAAAACTGTTTTTT CASRQGLNEKLFF
TRBD1 TRBJ2-7 few TRBV5-4 TGTGCCAGCAGCCAGACAGGGGGCGGCTACGAGCAGTACTTC CASSQTGGGYEQYF
TRBD2 TRBJ2-1 few TRBV10-1 TGCGCCAGCAGCACTAGGGGACTAGCGGGTTACAATGAGCAGTTCTTC CASSTRGLAGYNEQFF
TRBD1 TRBJ2-1 NA TRBV4-1 TGCGCCAGCAGCTTACGGACAGGGATGGATGAGCAGTTCTTC CASSLRTGMDEQFF
NA TRBJ1-1 few TRBV2 TGTGCCAGCAGTGAAGGATTCCTCGGGTCCATGAACACTGAAGCTTTCTTT CASSEGFLGSMNTEAFF
NA TRBJ2-1 NA TRBV5-5 TGTGCCAGCAGCTCTGTCGGGAGCTCCTACAATGAGCAGTTCTTC CASSSVGSSYNEQFF
TRBD1 TRBJ2-7 NA TRBV18 TGTGCCAGCTCACTCTCGGGACAGGGAGCCTACGAGCAGTACTTC CASSLSGQGAYEQYF
NA TRBJ2-3 NA TRBV29-1 TGCAGCGTTGAGGAGGTCACAGATACGCAGTATTTT CSVEEVTDTQYF
NA TRBJ1-2 NA TRBV7-2 TGTGCCAGCAGCACGCAGTGGGGCAACTATGGCTACACCTTC CASSTQWGNYGYTF
NA TRBJ1-2 NA TRBV5-1 TGCGCCAGCAGCGCGACAGATAACTATGGCTACACCTTC CASSATDNYGYTF
NA TRBJ2-1 NA TRBV5-1 TGCGCCAGCAGCTTGGGGCAGGGCTACAATGAGCAGTTCTTC CASSLGQGYNEQFF
NA TRBJ1-1 NA TRBV10-1 TGCGCCAGCAGTGAGGGACTGTTGAACACTGAAGCTTTCTTT CASSEGLLNTEAFF
NA TRBJ1-1 few TRBV19 TGTGCCAGTAGTATAGATCGGGAGAACACTGAAGCTTTCTTT CASSIDRENTEAFF